This TCR beta chain came from a study of human T cells and chemical hapten exposure. Findings and limits, study-wide: Since the donors had alopecia, their immune response may not be the same as that of healthy people. Unchanged with DPC sensitization were TCRs above 1 in 1000 frequency.

Time point here: patch test 1, 2 weeks after DPC sensitization. The treatment denotes: therapeutic diphenylcyclopropenone sensitization with weekly scalp DPC. Alopecia patients, 18 to 70 years old and DPC-suitable, served as donors. TCRdb reprocessed the RACE reads via MiXCR and lists one record per CDR3 protein. The sample carries 300,000 to 400,000 distinct CDR3 sequences, approximately 6.3% recorded once. The trim removed 1 base at V and 3 bases at J, leaving 7 bases unmatched. CDR1 is LGHNA, CDR2 YNFKEQ, per germline. This CDR3 comprises 16 residues. This clonotype was detected a few times. Its antigen is currently unknown.

The sequence was obtained from a woman aged 18-29 years with alopecia areata. Some clones in this sample may be carry-over from other donors' samples. The V call is TRBV4-2, the J call TRBJ2-7; 9 nucleotides agree with TRBD2. Sequences were derived from whole blood, sampled in connection with sensitization to the hapten diphenylcyclopropenone (DPC). The CDR3 nucleotides are TGTGCCAGCAGCCAAGTCGCGGGGGGGGCGGACTACGAGCAGTACTTC. Its translation is CASSQVAGGADYEQYF.